Presented here are 5 T cell receptor beta chains from one specimen sequenced in a study of blood T cell repertoires in COVID-19. Only in-frame clones appear in the TCRdb table, and some are missing; sequencing was by immunoSEQ multiplex PCR. This sample has 300,000 to 450,000 clones, with roughly nine tenths found just once. Specimen: PBMCs or T cells enriched from blood (not recorded which). All receptors derive from a man between 18 and 29 years old who had recovered from COVID-19.

The chain combines TRBV2 with TRBJ2-5; D ambiguous. Trimming pared 1 base from V and 4 bases from J, leaving 7 bases between. This CDR3 comprises 13 residues. Germline CDR1 and CDR2: SNHLY and FYNNEI. CDR3 loop: CASSEELRETQYF. In DNA, the CDR3 is TGTGCCAGCAGTGAAGAGTTGAGAGAGACCCAGTACTTC. Drawing the rest from reference TRBV2 and TRBJ2-5, the complete variable domain is EPEVTQTPSHQVTQMGQEVILRCVPISNHLYFYWYRQILGQKVEFLVSFYNNEISEKSEIFDDQFSVERPDGSNFTLKIRSTKLEDSAMYFCASSEELRETQYFGPGTRLLVL.

V gene TRBV7-3 combines with J gene TRBJ1-2; D unclear. The CDR3 is 14 amino acids. Trimming stripped 4 bases from V and 7 bases from J, with 16 bases between. The V gene's germline CDR1 is SGHTA and CDR2 FQGTGA. The CDR3 is CASSSTAGFGGYTF. For the CDR3, the DNA is TGTGCCAGCAGCTCCACGGCGGGGTTTGGTGGCTACACCTTC. The whole variable domain, filled in from reference TRBV7-3 and TRBJ1-2, reads GAGVSQTPSNKVTEKGKYVELRCDPISGHTALYWYRQSLGQGPEFLIYFQGTGAADDSGLPNDRFFAVRPEGSVSTLKIQRTERGDSAVYLCASSSTAGFGGYTFGSGTRLTVV.

This chain links TRBV24-1 with TRBJ1-2; D uncertain. CDR1 is KGHDR, CDR2 SFDVKD, per germline. Trimming left V 4 bases short and J 0 bases short, with 5 bases between. There are 13 residues in the CDR3. This CDR3 is CATSESANYGYTF. The CDR3 DNA is TGTGCCACCAGTGAGTCGGCTAACTATGGCTACACCTTC.

V and J are TRBV11-2 and TRBJ1-1, with TRBD1 as a possible D gene (6 bases). CDR3 length: 13 residues. V shed 0 bases and J shed 10 bases, with 12 bases lying between them. The germline V gene has CDR1 SGHAT and CDR2 FQNNGV. The CDR3 bases are TGTGCCAGCAGCTTAGAAATCCAGGGGCTAGCTTTCTTT. The encoded protein is CASSLEIQGLAFF. Supplemented by reference TRBV11-2 and TRBJ1-1, the full variable domain reads EAGVAQSPRYKIIEKRQSVAFWCNPISGHATLYWYQQILGQGPKLLIQFQNNGVVDDSQLPKDRFSAERLKGVDSTLKIQPAKLEDSAVYLCASSLEIQGLAFFGQGTRLTVV.

The rearrangement links TRBV23-1 to TRBJ2-7, with TRBD1 matching 7 bases. TRBV23-1 is an ORF; its function is uncertain. The V and J ends lost 9 bases and 5 bases, in that order; junction bases with no gene match: 4. The CDR3 contains 11 residues. The CDR3 region is CARPGGHEQYF. CDR3 bases: TGCGCCAGACCAGGGGGACACGAGCAGTACTTC.